The rows below give T cell receptor beta chains drawn from one sample of a study of technical replicates of blood from a few donors. The method was immunoSEQ multiplex PCR; TCRdb's version includes in-frame clones alone and lacks a portion of them. The table records about 49,000 clones, 92% of them present only once. The specimen was PBMCs. The receptors here all came from a human donor in good health. Some clones in this sample may be carry-over from other donors' samples. CDR3s include the opening cysteine and the closing phenylalanine or tryptophan. A D gene is named only where the DNA matches it firmly. Not all rows give a size; the values are once, few, many and, for expanded clones, a class.

j_gene,len,d_gene,v_gene,abundance,CDR3nt,CDR3aa
TRBJ1-1,17,TRBD1,TRBV5-1,NA,TGCGCCAGCAGCCCCCCCGACAGGGACGAAGTGAACACTGAAGCTTTCTTT,CASSPPDRDEVNTEAFF
TRBJ1-5,15,NA,TRBV6-1,NA,TGTGCCAGCAGTGAAGGGGGGGGGCGGTATCAGCCCCAGCATTTT,CASSEGGGRYQPQHF
TRBJ2-7,15,TRBD2,TRBV7-2,NA,TGTGCCAGCAGCTCCAGAACGGGGGGGACCTACGAGCAGTACTTC,CASSSRTGGTYEQYF
TRBJ2-1,15,TRBD2,TRBV4-3,NA,TGCGCCAGCAGCCAAGTTGGGGACTATGGTGATGAGCAGTTCTTC,CASSQVGDYGDEQFF
TRBJ2-7,14,TRBD2,TRBV10-3,NA,TGTGCCATCAGCGTAGCGGGAGAGGGGTACGAGCAGTACTTC,CAISVAGEGYEQYF
TRBJ2-3,15,TRBD2,TRBV7-3,NA,TGTGCCAGCAGCATTCTAGCGGGAGACACAGATACGCAGTATTTT,CASSILAGDTDTQYF
TRBJ2-2,15,TRBD2,TRBV5-4,NA,TGTGCCAGCAGCCCCGGGACTAGGGGAACCGGGGAGCTGTTTTTT,CASSPGTRGTGELFF
TRBJ1-1,11,TRBD1,TRBV10-3,NA,TGTGCCACCGGAGACAGGGCTGAAGCTTTCTTT,CATGDRAEAFF
TRBJ2-2,15,NA,TRBV6-5,NA,TGTGCCAGCAGTTACTCGAGCACTCACGGGGGGGAGCTGTTTTTT,CASSYSSTHGGELFF
TRBJ1-5,14,NA,TRBV10-3,NA,TGTGCCATCAGTGAGGGCCTGAGCAATCAGCCCCAGCATTTT,CAISEGLSNQPQHF
TRBJ2-5,16,TRBD2,TRBV7-2,NA,TGTGCCAGCAGCTTGGGTAGCGGGGGACAGACTGGGACCCAGTACTTC,CASSLGSGGQTGTQYF
TRBJ2-4,14,NA,TRBV7-3,NA,TGTGCCAGCAGCTTAACTTCACTTGGAGACATTCAGTACTTC,CASSLTSLGDIQYF
TRBJ1-1,13,NA,TRBV4-3,NA,TGCGCCAGCAGCCAATTCAGGGACACTGAAGCTTTCTTT,CASSQFRDTEAFF
TRBJ1-1,11,NA,TRBV20-1,NA,TGCAGTGCTAGTCGGAACACTGAAGCTTTCTTT,CSASRNTEAFF
TRBJ2-6,20,NA,TRBV4-2,NA,TGTGCCAGCAGCCTTAACCCTACACGGGGGGCAGGCTCTGGGGCCAACGTCCTGACTTTC,CASSLNPTRGAGSGANVLTF
TRBJ2-3,16,TRBD1,TRBV2,NA,TGTGCCAGCAGTTCCGGGACAGGGGCCCTCCTCGATACGCAGTATTTT,CASSSGTGALLDTQYF
TRBJ1-2,12,NA,TRBV2,NA,TGTGCCAGCAGCTCGACAGGTCTTGGCTACACCTTC,CASSSTGLGYTF
TRBJ2-1,15,TRBD2,TRBV29-1,medium-sized,TGCAGCGTTCCGACCGGGACTAGCGAAAACAATGAGCAGTTCTTC,CSVPTGTSENNEQFF
TRBJ2-5,15,TRBD2,TRBV7-2,once,TGTGCCAGCAGCGGCATGGGACTATCTCAAGAGACCCAGTACTTC,CASSGMGLSQETQYF
TRBJ1-2,13,TRBD1,TRBV29-1,NA,TGCAGCGTTACGAAAACAGGGGCCTATGGCTACACCTTC,CSVTKTGAYGYTF
TRBJ1-2,16,NA,TRBV6-5,NA,TGTGCCAGCAGTTACTCCCCCCCCGGGACAAACTATGGCTACACCTTC,CASSYSPPGTNYGYTF
TRBJ1-1,13,NA,TRBV7-2,NA,TGTGCCAGCAGCATCAGACAGAACACTGAAGCTTTCTTT,CASSIRQNTEAFF
TRBJ2-2,15,NA,TRBV7-2,NA,TGTGCCAGCAGTATCAGGCTAGCAATCACCGGGGAGCTGTTTTTT,CASSIRLAITGELFF
TRBJ2-5,15,NA,TRBV7-8,NA,TGTGCCAGCACCCGGACTGGACCGTTACAAGAGACCCAGTACTTC,CASTRTGPLQETQYF
TRBJ2-7,17,TRBD2,TRBV4-1,NA,TGCGCCAGCAGCCAAGGGATCGTATGGCGGGGGAACTACGAGCAGTACTTC,CASSQGIVWRGNYEQYF
TRBJ2-2,16,NA,TRBV7-8,NA,TGTGCCAGCAGCTTAGCCCTAGCCCGGAACACCGGGGAGCTGTTTTTT,CASSLALARNTGELFF
TRBJ2-5,15,TRBD2,TRBV4-3,NA,TGCGCCAGCAGCCAAGATGGGACTAGGGGAGAGACCCAGTACTTC,CASSQDGTRGETQYF
TRBJ2-2,15,TRBD2,TRBV29-1,NA,TGCAGCGTACGGACTAGCGGGTCGAACACCGGGGAGCTGTTTTTT,CSVRTSGSNTGELFF
TRBJ1-2,13,NA,TRBV30,NA,TGTGCCTGGAGAGCCGGGAGCAGCTATGGCTACACCTTC,CAWRAGSSYGYTF
TRBJ2-7,17,TRBD2,TRBV2,NA,TGTGCCAGCAGTGGCCCCGCGACCCTAGCGGGAGGGCGGGAGCAGTACTTC,CASSGPATLAGGREQYF
TRBJ2-5,13,NA,TRBV7-7,NA,TGTGCCAGCAGCTTAGGGCTAGCCGAGACCCAGTACTTC,CASSLGLAETQYF
TRBJ1-2,13,NA,TRBV10-3,NA,TGTGCCATCAGTGAAGACAGGAACTATGGCTACACCTTC,CAISEDRNYGYTF
TRBJ2-1,18,TRBD1,TRBV4-3,NA,TGCGCCAGCAGCCAAGATATCGCTGTGGGACAGGGAAGACGTGAGCAGTTCTTC,CASSQDIAVGQGRREQFF
TRBJ2-7,15,NA,TRBV14,NA,TGTGCCATCCCGAGCCCACAGGGATCCCGATACGAGCAGTACTTC,CAIPSPQGSRYEQYF
TRBJ2-2,15,NA,TRBV7-9,NA,TGTGCCAGCAGCTTAGGGAGAAGAATAACCGGGGAGCTGTTTTTT,CASSLGRRITGELFF
TRBJ1-1,11,NA,TRBV11-2,NA,TGTGCCAGCAGCGCAGGTGCTGAAGCTTTCTTT,CASSAGAEAFF
TRBJ1-1,16,TRBD1,TRBV4-3,NA,TGCGCCAGCAGCCAAGTTCACAGGGGCACGAACACTGAAGCTTTCTTT,CASSQVHRGTNTEAFF
TRBJ1-6,13,NA,TRBV30,NA,TGTGCCTGGAGTGTAATACGGAATTCACCCCTCCACTTT,CAWSVIRNSPLHF
TRBJ2-7,13,NA,TRBV15,NA,TGTGCCACCAGCAGAGATTCCGAGAACGAGCAGTACTTC,CATSRDSENEQYF
TRBJ2-1,14,TRBD2,TRBV7-2,NA,TGTGCCAGCAGCCCTAGCGGAGGGTATAATGAGCAGTTCTTC,CASSPSGGYNEQFF
TRBJ2-7,16,TRBD1,TRBV23-1,NA,TGCGCCAGCAGTCATCCTCGTGGACAGGGTCGGGGCGAGCAGTACTTC,CASSHPRGQGRGEQYF
TRBJ1-5,14,NA,TRBV27,NA,TGTGCCAGCAGGGGGAGGGCTCTGAATCAGCCCCAGCATTTT,CASRGRALNQPQHF
TRBJ1-5,12,NA,TRBV5-5,few,TGTGCCAGCAGCTTGCCTGGCCAGCCCCAGCATTTT,CASSLPGQPQHF
TRBJ2-7,13,NA,TRBV5-6,NA,TGTGCCAGCAGCTTTCTGCGGGGCGGGGAGCAGTACTTC,CASSFLRGGEQYF
TRBJ2-7,15,TRBD1,TRBV10-3,once,TGTGCCATCAGTGTCCTAGGGGGACAGGGCTACGAGCAGTACTTC,CAISVLGGQGYEQYF
TRBJ1-1,16,TRBD1,TRBV7-9,NA,TGTGCCAGCAGCTTGAGGACAGGGGGCAGGGTCACTGAAGCTTTCTTT,CASSLRTGGRVTEAFF
TRBJ2-7,13,TRBD2,TRBV7-3,NA,TGTGCCAGCAGCCTCGGACTAGCGTACGAGCAGTACTTC,CASSLGLAYEQYF
TRBJ2-2,15,TRBD2,TRBV29-1,NA,TGCAGCGTTGACCCTAGCGGGAGTAACACCGGGGAGCTGTTTTTT,CSVDPSGSNTGELFF
TRBJ2-3,15,NA,TRBV9,NA,TGTGCCAGCAGCGTAGGGGGAGTTTGGACAGATACGCAGTATTTT,CASSVGGVWTDTQYF
TRBJ1-1,15,NA,TRBV6-5,NA,TGTGCCAGCAGGCCCCTCTATCGGTCGGAGACTGAAGCTTTCTTT,CASRPLYRSETEAFF
TRBJ2-1,16,NA,TRBV7-3,NA,TGTGCCAGCAGCTTGGAGCCCCGGAGCTGGTACAATGAGCAGTTCTTC,CASSLEPRSWYNEQFF
TRBJ2-7,12,NA,TRBV2,NA,TGTGCCAGCAGGGCTCCCAGGGGCGAGCAGTACTTC,CASRAPRGEQYF
TRBJ1-6,15,TRBD1,TRBV11-2,NA,TGTGCCAGCAGCCAAGGGACAGCATATAATTCACCCCTCCACTTT,CASSQGTAYNSPLHF
TRBJ1-2,12,NA,TRBV29-1,NA,TGCAGCGTTGAAGGAAACAGGGCGGGCTACACCTTC,CSVEGNRAGYTF
TRBJ2-7,14,NA,TRBV9,NA,TGTGCCAGCAGCGTAGGACACCTGACCTACGAGCAGTACTTC,CASSVGHLTYEQYF
TRBJ1-3,15,NA,TRBV2,few,TGTGCCAGCAGTGCGGACGGAGGCTCTGGAAACACCATATATTTT,CASSADGGSGNTIYF
TRBJ2-7,14,TRBD2,TRBV7-2,NA,TGTGCCAGCGTAGCGGGAGGCTCCTCCTACGAGCAGTACTTC,CASVAGGSSYEQYF
TRBJ1-3,12,NA,TRBV12-5,NA,TGTGCTAGTGGTCCTCAGGGAAACACCATATATTTT,CASGPQGNTIYF
TRBJ1-4,14,NA,TRBV7-2,once,TGTGCCAGCAGCTTAGGGCGGTCTAATGAAAAACTGTTTTTT,CASSLGRSNEKLFF
TRBJ2-5,13,NA,TRBV11-2,NA,TGTGCCAGCAGTGTCGGGGTTCAAGAGACCCAGTACTTC,CASSVGVQETQYF